This T cell receptor beta chain was documented in a study of T cells in Graves' hyperthyroidism and ophthalmopathy. The germline V gene encodes CDR1 MNHNS and CDR2 SASEGT. V dropped 7 bases and J dropped 5 bases, with 14 bases sitting between them. The CDR3 loop spans 13 amino acids. Researchers took RNA transcripts and amplified the TCR beta CDR3 regions from them. The HTBI primer set served for first-round RT-PCR of the TCR CDR3. TCRdb re-called the multiplex PCR reads with MiXCR, one entry per CDR3 protein. The sample records approximately 520,000 distinct CDR3 sequences, roughly 24% being singletons. This clonotype has a count of ten or more. Its target is not known. Reasons for excluding patients were uncontrolled infection, other autoimmune disease, pregnancy or lactation. Study outcomes and limitations: Peripheral blood also featured most of the thyroid clonotypes expanded above 0.001.

The clonotype was recovered from a woman aged 25 to 39 with Graves' ophthalmopathy. Sequencing was done on a sample of blood. The chain recombines TRBV6-1 with TRBJ1-2; unclear D gene. The CDR3 is CASTPRRGYGYTF. CDR3 coding DNA: TGTGCCAGCACTCCGCGGCGTGGGTATGGCTACACCTTC.